Each of the 6 T cell receptor beta chains below was sequenced from the same sample in a study of immune heterogeneity within non-small cell lung tumors. Multiplex PCR amplified TCR beta CDR3 with 32 V and 13 J primers. TCRdb analysed the multiplex PCR reads with MiXCR anew, one entry per CDR3 protein. The repertoire holds about 15,000 distinct CDR3 sequences, with roughly 29% as singletons. The template for each sample was around 600 ng of genomic DNA, which had been extracted from bulk tumor tissue. Surgery yielded several widely spaced biopsies per primary tumor. The study cohort was described as untreated, and its members had newly diagnosed non-small cell lung cancer. They went on to have curative surgery. Sequencing was performed on lung tumor tissue. These receptors all come from a man aged 40-50 years with non-small cell lung cancer.

A note on this clonotype: This may be a read error: a much more frequent sequence differs by one nucleotide. The CDR3 coding sequence is TGTGCCAGCAGCCCGGGACAGCACTACAATAAGCAGTTCTTC. Its protein product is CASSPGQHYNKQFF. The gene calls are TRBV6-4 and TRBJ2-1; TRBD1 matches at 7 bases. This CDR3 contains 14 residues. CDR1 is MRHNA, CDR2 SNTAGT, per germline.

This clonotype was observed a handful of times. The CDR3 DNA reads TGTGCCTGGAGTGTAGGCCCCCCGGGGAGCAATCAGCCCCAGCATTTT. Encoded protein: CAWSVGPPGSNQPQHF. The chain has TRBV30 and TRBJ1-5; no reliable D call. Germline CDR1 is GTSNPN and CDR2 is SVGIG (reference sequence). The CDR3 totals 16 residues. V shed 0 bases and J shed 1 base, with 13 bases lying between them.

This clonotype has just a few counts. The gene calls are TRBV3-1 and TRBJ1-2; D might be TRBD1 (6 bases). This CDR3 comprises 14 residues. Germline CDR1 reads LGHDT; CDR2 reads YNNKEL (reference sequence). V lost 0 bases, J lost 3 bases, and 8 bases lay in between. The CDR3 DNA reads TGTGCCAGCAGCCAAGAGGGGGGCCACTATGGCTACACCTTC. It encodes CASSQEGGHYGYTF.

This clonotype was seen ten or more times. This chain uses TRBV7-2 with TRBJ2-7, with D hard to call. CDR1 is SGHTA and CDR2 is FQGNSA in the germline V gene. V was clipped by 2 bases and J by 3 bases, with 11 bases between them. This CDR3 has 14 amino acids. CDR3 residues: CASSLLPQDYEQYF. CDR3 coding DNA: TGTGCCAGCAGCTTACTTCCGCAGGACTACGAGCAGTACTTC. The full variable domain, with the rest looked up from reference TRBV7-2 and TRBJ2-7, is GAGVSQSPSNKVTEKGKDVELRCDPISGHTALYWYRQSLGQGLEFLIYFQGNSAPDKSGLPSDRFSAERTGGSVSTLTIQRTQQEDSAVYLCASSLLPQDYEQYFGPGTRLTVT.

The V gene is TRBV5-4, the J gene TRBJ1-2, with TRBD1 matching 7 bases. This CDR3 has 14 amino acids. With V trimmed by 5 bases and J by 6 bases, 10 bases remained unmatched. Germline V gene data show CDR1 as SGHNT and CDR2 as YYREEE (reference sequence). CDR3 bases: TGTGCCAGCAGATCCCCCAGGGGGGGCGATGGCTACACCTTC. This codes for CASRSPRGGDGYTF.

A note on this clonotype: Being one base from a much bigger clone, this may be a read error. The rearrangement links TRBV12-3 or TRBV12-4 to TRBJ2-1; 10 positions agree with TRBD2. The CDR3 covers 18 residues. V lost 1 base to trimming and J lost 13 bases; unmatched junction nucleotides: 19. The CDR3 region has the DNA TGTGCCAGCAGTTTAGAAGCGGGAGGGCCGGGTCATGCAATTGATCAGTTCTTC. This sequence encodes CASSLEAGGPGHAIDQFF.